These T cell receptor beta chains were read from a single sample in a study of Graves' ophthalmopathy and Graves' hyperthyroidism. TCRdb itself ran the multiplex PCR reads through MiXCR, one entry per CDR3 protein. Altogether about 740,000 distinct CDR3 sequences are present, roughly 41% being singletons, with the ten largest covering 40% to 45%. Sequenced: peripheral blood. The receptors were sampled from an adult man with Graves' ophthalmopathy. The conserved cysteine and the conserved F or W are not part of the CDR3 here. Each record gives: J gene, V gene, CDR3 protein.

TRBJ1-2,TRBV19,ASSVDRGGDYGYT
TRBJ1-1,TRBV19,ASSTLFGAGGTEAF
TRBJ2-1,TRBV29-1,SAHWDTLITNNEQF
TRBJ2-6,TRBV20-1,SAGVAFETGANVLT
TRBJ2-7,TRBV5-1,ASSMQSSGKSSYEQY
TRBJ1-2,TRBV7-3,ASSQVDRGSGYT
TRBJ2-6,TRBV19,ATSLVGRANVLT
TRBJ2-7,TRBV6-5,ASSYSTSGEQY
TRBJ1-5,TRBV7-3,ASSKQGLNQPQH
TRBJ2-5,TRBV5-6,ASSVRQGWKETQY
TRBJ1-1,TRBV7-9,ASSLNRRPNTEAF
TRBJ1-2,TRBV15,ATSIGTGDGYT
TRBJ1-2,TRBV2,ASSFRGGAAGYT
TRBJ1-2,TRBV19,ASQRQASNYGYT
TRBJ2-2,TRBV25-1,ASSQELANTGELF
TRBJ2-5,TRBV7-3,ASSLLAGGPEETQY
TRBJ1-1,TRBV20-1,SAQKGTGDGTEAF
TRBJ2-5,TRBV25-1,ASSAHGQGVETQY